These 26 T cell receptor beta chains share one sample of origin, sequenced in a study of blood T cells in healthy people across ages. Next came a second PCR, run for 7 to 11 cycles, which used a sample-barcoded 5' primer along with a J-beta primer mix. TCRdb re-analysed the 5' RACE reads in MiXCR, keeping a single row per CDR3 protein. Of 1.6 million or so distinct CDR3 sequences in the sample, almost 35% are singletons; the top ten hold about 11%. The sequencing input was blood. The receptors were gathered from a woman in her 30s in good health.

There are a few counts of this clonotype. The chain carries TRBV4-1 and TRBJ1-6, with D maybe TRBD1 (5 bases). V was shortened by 4 bases and J by 0 bases, with 13 bases between the two germline ends. CDR3 length: 17 residues. Germline V gives CDR1 MGHRA, CDR2 YSYEKL. CDR3 in DNA: TGCGCCAGCAGCCTCTCGACAGCCTTCTCCTATAATTCACCCCTCCACTTT. Translating gives CASSLSTAFSYNSPLHF.

In its sample, this clonotype was seen once. The chain joins TRBV28 to TRBJ2-7, with 9 positions matching TRBD1. Germline lookup yields CDR1 MDHEN and CDR2 SYDVKM. V gave up 5 bases and J gave up 3 bases; unmatched junction bases: 8. This CDR3 region has 15 residues. CDR3 coding DNA: TGTGCCAGCAGTCCGACGGGACAGGGAATCTACGAGCAGTACTTC. It specifies CASSPTGQGIYEQYF.

In this sample, this clonotype turned up a few times. The chain couples TRBV2 to TRBJ1-2, with D unclear. This CDR3 has 11 amino acids. Germline CDR1 and CDR2: SNHLY and FYNNEI. V lost 9 bases to trimming and J lost 8 bases, with 13 bases between them. CDR3 region: CASTTGSGYTF. CDR3 nucleotide sequence: TGTGCCAGTACTACGGGGAGCGGCTACACCTTC.

The rearrangement uses TRBV28 and TRBJ1-5; no clear D gene. V was trimmed by 7 bases and J by 2 bases, leaving 15 bases between them. Germline V gene data show CDR1 as MDHEN and CDR2 as SYDVKM. The CDR3 spans 15 residues. CDR3 nucleotides: TGTGCCAGCACACCCCAGGTTGGCGGCAATCAGCCCCAGCATTTT. Amino acid sequence: CASTPQVGGNQPQHF.

In its sample, this clonotype was seen a few times. V is TRBV6-2 or TRBV6-3 and J is TRBJ2-5; the D is unclear. The J call may be incorrect, as the DNA end agrees better with TRBJ2-7. Per the germline V gene, CDR1 is MNHEY and CDR2 is SVGEGT. The CDR3 sequence is 11 residues long. The CDR3 region has the DNA TGTGCCAGCAGAACCACCGTCGAGCAGTACTTC. Translated: CASRTTVEQYF.

This clonotype appeared many times. The chain uses TRBV29-1 and TRBJ2-3; no reliable D call. Per the germline V gene, CDR1 is SQVTM and CDR2 is ANQGSEA. The CDR3 extends over 12 amino acids. Trimming took 4 bases from V and 4 from J, leaving 9 bases between them. The CDR3 is CSVGVGADTQYF. The CDR3 DNA follows: TGCAGCGTTGGAGTAGGAGCAGATACGCAGTATTTT.

This clonotype was found a few times. The CDR3 loop is CASAGLAGNEQYF. DNA of the CDR3: TGTGCCAGCGCCGGACTAGCGGGTAACGAGCAGTACTTC. The rearrangement joins TRBV9 to TRBJ2-7; 11 bases fit TRBD2. The V and J ends lost 7 bases and 5 bases, in that order; junction bases with no gene match: 5. In germline, CDR1 is SGDLS, CDR2 YYNGEE. The CDR3 is made up of 13 amino acids. The whole variable domain, remainder taken from reference TRBV9 and TRBJ2-7, is DSGVTQTPKHLITATGQRVTLRCSPRSGDLSVYWYQQSLDQGLQFLIQYYNGEERAKGNILERFSAQQFPDLHSELNLSSLELGDSALYFCASAGLAGNEQYFGPGTRLTVT.

There are a few counts of this clonotype. J is TRBJ2-4 and V is TRBV12-3 or TRBV12-4, with 7 bases that match TRBD1. This CDR3 has 16 residues. With 5 bases clipped from V and 5 bases from J, the junction kept 12 bases outside the gene matches. CDR3 sequence reads: CASSPRRQGLENIQYF. The DNA for the CDR3 is TGTGCCAGCAGTCCCCGCCGACAGGGTTTGGAAAACATTCAGTACTTC.

This chain links TRBV7-9 with TRBJ2-1; 10 nucleotides match TRBD2. Germline CDR1 and CDR2: SEHNR and FQNEAQ (reference sequence). The ends lost 5 bases at V and 6 bases at J; junction bases unmatched: 7. The CDR3 runs to 15 residues. CDR3 DNA sequence: TGTGCCAGCAGCCAGGGGGGACTAGCGACCAATGAGCAGTTCTTC. Translation gives CASSQGGLATNEQFF.

The V call is TRBV12-5, the J call TRBJ2-1; 7 bases are shared with TRBD1. The trim removed 6 bases at V and 0 bases at J, leaving 11 bases unmatched. From germline, CDR1 is LGHNT and CDR2 FRNRAP. The CDR3 runs 17 residues. The CDR3 sequence: CASGPDRLTSSYNEQFF. CDR3 bases: TGTGCTAGTGGGCCGGACAGGTTAACAAGCTCCTACAATGAGCAGTTCTTC.

This clonotype came up many times. One end of the junction fails to match germline, which may point to a read error. The V and J genes are TRBV13 and TRBJ2-5; D is unresolved. This CDR3 contains 13 residues. Germline values: CDR1 PRHDT, CDR2 FYEKMQ (reference sequence). CDR3 DNA: TGCGCCAGCAGCTTGGCCACAAAAGAGACCCAGTACTTC. It translates to CASSLATKETQYF.

J is TRBJ2-7 and V is TRBV27, with D maybe TRBD2 (6 bases). This CDR3 contains 15 residues. Deletions cut 3 bases from V and 2 bases from J, with 14 bases between. Looked up from germline, CDR1 is MNHEY and CDR2 is SMNVEV (reference sequence). This CDR3 reads CASSFRAGTTYEQYF. Here the CDR3 DNA reads TGTGCCAGCAGTTTCCGGGCGGGAACAACCTACGAGCAGTACTTC.

The CDR3: CASRDPLAGGLGGTQYF. Written as DNA, the CDR3 is TGTGCCAGCAGGGACCCCCTAGCGGGGGGACTCGGAGGGACGCAGTATTTT. The genes are TRBV3-1 and TRBJ2-3, with TRBD2 matching 11 bases. The CDR3 has 17 residues. Germline-derived CDR1 and CDR2 are LGHDT and YNNKEL (reference sequence). V dropped 6 bases and J dropped 9; count of bases not matched to a gene: 17.

This clonotype has ten or more counts. It may be a read error: a sequence one base away is much more abundant. The gene calls are TRBV11-2 and TRBJ2-5; 7 nucleotides align to TRBD2. The CDR3 extends over 15 amino acids. The trim removed 5 bases at V and 4 bases at J, leaving 10 bases unmatched. Germline values: CDR1 SGHAT, CDR2 FQNNGV. CDR3 protein: CASSGLGLDRETQYF. DNA of the CDR3: TGTGCCAGCAGCGGGCTCGGACTAGATCGAGAGACCCAGTACTTC. Supplemented by reference TRBV11-2 and TRBJ2-5, the full variable domain reads EAGVAQSPRYKIIEKRQSVAFWCNPISGHATLYWYQQILGQGPKLLIQFQNNGVVDDSQLPKDRFSAERLKGVDSTLKIQPAKLEDSAVYLCASSGLGLDRETQYFGPGTRLLVL.

This clonotype came up many times. V and J are TRBV5-1 and TRBJ2-5, with 7 bases fitting TRBD1. Germline values: CDR1 SGHRS, CDR2 YFSETQ. The ends lost 3 bases at V and 4 bases at J; junction bases unmatched: 3. CDR3 length: 13 amino acids. This chain's CDR3 is CASSSAGGETQYF. The DNA of the CDR3 is TGCGCCAGCAGCTCCGCAGGGGGAGAGACCCAGTACTTC.

There are a few counts of this clonotype. The rearrangement uses TRBV19 and TRBJ2-5; possible D gene TRBD2, 5 bases. The better agreement between TRBJ2-7 and the DNA end casts doubt on the J call. Germline V lookup: CDR1 LNHDA, CDR2 SQIVND (reference sequence). The CDR3 loop spans 15 amino acids. CDR3 sequence: CASSPLSSGYNEQYF. CDR3 sequence (DNA): TGTGCCAGTAGCCCCCTCTCGAGCGGATACAACGAGCAGTACTTC.

The CDR3 sequence: CSARGASGIRDTQYF. DNA of the CDR3: TGCAGTGCTAGGGGGGCTAGCGGGATTAGAGATACGCAGTATTTT. V gene TRBV20-1 combines with J gene TRBJ2-3, with 9 bases that match TRBD2. Trimming cost V 3 bases and J 5 bases; bases outside gene matches: 9. CDR3 size: 15 residues. Germline V gene sequence: CDR1 DFQATT, CDR2 SNEGSKA (reference sequence).

The V and J genes are TRBV30 and TRBJ2-5; 10 nucleotides line up with TRBD1. Gene TRBJ2-7 matches the end of the DNA better, so the J call may be wrong. The germline V gene encodes CDR1 GTSNPN and CDR2 SVGIG (reference sequence). This CDR3 is 16 amino acids long. CDR3 sequence: CAWRIPRQGALYEQYF. For the CDR3, the DNA is TGTGCCTGGAGGATTCCCCGACAGGGGGCCCTCTACGAGCAGTACTTC.

This clonotype was observed a few times. This chain joins TRBV24-1 and TRBJ2-5; a possible D gene is TRBD2 (5 bases). The V end was cut by 0 bases, the J end by 4 bases, with 11 bases between. The CDR3 is made up of 15 amino acids. Germline-derived CDR1 and CDR2 are KGHDR and SFDVKD. The CDR3: CATSDLGGSGETQYF. Here the CDR3 DNA reads TGTGCCACCAGTGATTTGGGAGGCTCGGGAGAGACCCAGTACTTC.

This clonotype was seen repeatedly, ten times or more. V gene TRBV4-1 combines with J gene TRBJ2-3; a possible D gene is TRBD2 (5 bases). This CDR3 region has 15 residues. V was pared by 4 bases and J by 0 bases, with 11 bases between. Germline values: CDR1 MGHRA, CDR2 YSYEKL. CDR3 sequence: CASSPSQRSTDTQYF. In DNA form, the CDR3 reads TGCGCCAGCAGCCCCTCCCAGCGGAGCACAGATACGCAGTATTTT.

This clonotype was found a few times. The CDR3 loop reads CASILPRGTGKDTGELFF. The DNA of the CDR3 is TGTGCCAGCATCCTCCCACGTGGGACAGGGAAGGACACCGGGGAGCTGTTTTTT. The chain employs TRBV7-2 and TRBJ2-2; 9 bases agree with TRBD1. The V segment lost 7 bases and the J segment 3 bases; nucleotides outside the gene matches: 15. CDR3 length: 18 residues. Germline loops: CDR1 SGHTA, CDR2 FQGNSA.

The CDR3 nucleotides are TGCAGTGCTAGTTCGACGGCCTTTGGAGAGCAGTACTTC. As protein: CSASSTAFGEQYF. V usage is TRBV20-1 and J usage is TRBJ2-5; no clear D. CDR1 and CDR2 from the germline V gene are DFQATT and SNEGSKA (reference sequence). Trimming shortened V by 3 bases and J by 11 bases, and 19 bases separated the two germline ends. CDR3 length: 13 residues.

The V call is TRBV6-1, the J call TRBJ2-5, with D perhaps matching TRBD1 (6 bases). This CDR3 contains 14 residues. From germline, CDR1 is MNHNS and CDR2 SASEGT. V lost 3 bases to trimming and J lost 11 bases, with 19 bases between them. The CDR3 sequence: CASSEQNRALEQYF. The CDR3 DNA sequence: TGTGCCAGCAGTGAGCAGAACAGGGCTCTGGAGCAGTACTTC.

The chain joins TRBV2 to TRBJ1-2; possibly TRBD1 for D (5 bases). This CDR3 region has 11 residues. Per the germline V gene, CDR1 is SNHLY and CDR2 is FYNNEI. Trimming cost V 2 bases and J 12 bases, with 10 bases left between them. The CDR3 reads CASSELRDHTF. CDR3 nucleotides: TGTGCCAGCAGTGAATTGCGGGACCACACCTTC.

This clonotype was counted between two and nine times. This sequence joins TRBV6-6 and TRBJ2-7; possibly TRBD2 for D (5 bases). The V gene's germline CDR1 is MNHNY and CDR2 SVGAGI (reference sequence). V was cut by 5 bases and J by 5 bases, with 13 bases left in between. The CDR3 contains 13 residues. In DNA, the CDR3 is TGTGCCAGCAGTGCGGGTGCAAGAAACGAGCAGTACTTC. It codes for CASSAGARNEQYF.

The V call is TRBV19, the J call TRBJ2-1; 10 nucleotides line up with TRBD2. Germline V gives CDR1 LNHDA, CDR2 SQIVND (reference sequence). The CDR3 is 16 residues long. The ends lost 3 bases at V and 7 bases at J; junction bases unmatched: 9. CDR3 in amino acids: CASSMAKAGGPNEQFF. CDR3 nucleotide sequence: TGTGCCAGTAGTATGGCGAAAGCGGGAGGGCCAAATGAGCAGTTCTTC.